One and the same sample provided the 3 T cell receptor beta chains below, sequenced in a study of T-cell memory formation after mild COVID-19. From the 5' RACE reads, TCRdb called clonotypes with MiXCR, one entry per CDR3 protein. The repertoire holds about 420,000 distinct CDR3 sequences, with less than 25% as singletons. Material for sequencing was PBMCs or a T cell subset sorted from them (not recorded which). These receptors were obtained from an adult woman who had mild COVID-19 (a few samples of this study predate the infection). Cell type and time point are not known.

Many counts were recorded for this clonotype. DNA for the CDR3: TGTGCCAGCAGTGGGACTAGCGGGAACAATGAGCAGTTCTTC. It specifies CASSGTSGNNEQFF. The chain recombines TRBV5-4 with TRBJ2-1; 13 bases agree with TRBD2. Per the germline V gene, CDR1 is SGHNT and CDR2 is YYREEE (reference sequence). Trimming at V came to 5 bases and at J to 5 bases, leaving 1 base not matched to a gene. CDR3 size: 14 residues.

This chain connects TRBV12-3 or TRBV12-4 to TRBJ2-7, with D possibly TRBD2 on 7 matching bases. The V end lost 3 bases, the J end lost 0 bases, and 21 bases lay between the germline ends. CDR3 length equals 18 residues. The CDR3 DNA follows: TGTGCCAGCAGTTTGGGGGGCCTGGGGGGGCGGAACTCCTACGAGCAGTACTTC. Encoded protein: CASSLGGLGGRNSYEQYF.

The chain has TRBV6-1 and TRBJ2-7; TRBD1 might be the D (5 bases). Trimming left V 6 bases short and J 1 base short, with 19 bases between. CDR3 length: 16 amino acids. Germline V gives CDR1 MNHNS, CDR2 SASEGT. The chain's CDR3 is CASSDFATVTSYEQYF. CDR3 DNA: TGTGCCAGCAGCGACTTTGCGACAGTTACATCCTACGAGCAGTACTTC.